The rows below give T cell receptor beta chains drawn from one sample of a study of control samples from healthy donors and cancer patients. This table comes from immunoSEQ multiplex PCR, and its TCRdb copy is limited to in-frame clones, with some not included. Here the sample spans about 120,000 clones, about nine tenths being singletons. Input material: blood. The receptors come from a man aged 40-49 years in good health. Each CDR3 is given with its conserved first and last residue. Fields, in order: V gene, J gene, clone size, D gene, CDR3 DNA, CDR3 protein. A D gene is named only where the DNA matches it firmly. Clone size is shown for a subset of rows, as once, few, many or a class of expanded clone.

>TRBV24-1|TRBJ1-1|-|-
TGTGCCACCAGTGACACGGGGAACACTGAAGCTTTCTTT
CATSDTGNTEAFF
>TRBV7-2|TRBJ2-5|once|TRBD2
TGTGCCAGCAGCCGTACTAGCGGGGTGGGGACCCAGTACTTC
CASSRTSGVGTQYF
>TRBV7-8|TRBJ1-6|-|TRBD1
TGTGCCAGCAGCCCAGGGGGCCTGAATAATTCACCCCTCCACTTT
CASSPGGLNNSPLHF
>TRBV29-1|TRBJ1-2|-|-
TGCAGCGTTGGATGGGACACGGCTAACTATGGCTACACCTTC
CSVGWDTANYGYTF
>TRBV5-8|TRBJ2-7|-|TRBD1
TGTGCCAGCACTACCCAGGAGACAGGGCAATACGAGCAGTACTTC
CASTTQETGQYEQYF
>TRBV19|TRBJ2-1|-|-
TGTGCCAGTAGTATTGAGGACTACTACTACAATGAGCAGTTCTTC
CASSIEDYYYNEQFF
>TRBV12-3/TRBV12-4|TRBJ1-1|-|TRBD1
TGTGCCAGCGACAGGGGGGACACTGAAGCTTTCTTT
CASDRGDTEAFF
>TRBV7-9|TRBJ1-1|few|-
TGTGCCAGCAGCGTTAACCGTGAAAGTGAAGCTTTCTTT
CASSVNRESEAFF
>TRBV11-3|TRBJ2-3|-|TRBD1
TGTGCCAGCAGCTTAGATTTCACAGGGGGCTTGTCAGATACGCAGTATTTT
CASSLDFTGGLSDTQYF
>TRBV5-5|TRBJ1-6|-|TRBD1
TGTGCCTCAGGACAGGATCTCTCACCCCTCCACTTT
CASGQDLSPLHF
>TRBV29-1|TRBJ2-2|-|-
TGCAGCGTAGGTCATGGAACGAACACCGGGGAGCTGTTTTTT
CSVGHGTNTGELFF
>TRBV7-2|TRBJ1-4|few|-
TGTGCCAGCAGCTTATCGCAGCGTAATGAAAAACTGTTTTTT
CASSLSQRNEKLFF
>TRBV7-2|TRBJ2-5|-|-
TGTGCCAGCAGCCGCCGTGGGACACTTCAAGAGACCCAGTACTTC
CASSRRGTLQETQYF
>TRBV24-1|TRBJ1-5|-|-
TGTGCCACCAGTGATGGGGGTAGAAATCAGCCCCAGCATTTT
CATSDGGRNQPQHF
>TRBV6-5|TRBJ1-1|-|TRBD1
TGTGCCAGCAAACAGGGGGCCGGCACTGAAGCTTTCTTT
CASKQGAGTEAFF
>TRBV4-1|TRBJ2-7|-|-
TGCGCCAGCAGCCAACAGATCAGCGAGCAGTACTTC
CASSQQISEQYF
>TRBV7-2|TRBJ1-6|-|-
TGTGCCAGCAGCTCAACCACGGCCTATAATTCACCCCTCCACTTT
CASSSTTAYNSPLHF
>TRBV24-1|TRBJ2-1|-|-
TGTGCCACCAGTGCCCTAACGGTTAACTCCTACAATGAGCAGTTCTTC
CATSALTVNSYNEQFF
>TRBV11-1|TRBJ1-1|-|-
TGTGCCAGCAGCTTAGTCGGGTATTCCCCTGAAGCTTTCTTT
CASSLVGYSPEAFF
>TRBV5-1|TRBJ2-7|-|-
TGCGCCAGCAGCTTGAGTATCCACGAGCAGTACTTC
CASSLSIHEQYF
>TRBV3-1/TRBV3-2|TRBJ2-5|-|-
TGTGCCAGCAGCCTGCGGGGGCCGTACCAAGAGACCCAGTACTTC
CASSLRGPYQETQYF
>TRBV4-3|TRBJ2-7|-|-
TGCGCCAGCAGCCAGGGAGGGGGGCTTTACGAGCAGTACTTC
CASSQGGGLYEQYF
>TRBV3-1/TRBV3-2|TRBJ2-1|once|-
TGTGCCAGCAACAGGTGGGGGACCTACAATGAGCAGTTCTTC
CASNRWGTYNEQFF
>TRBV10-2|TRBJ1-5|-|-
TGCGCCAGCAGTGAGCAGGGGTCCAATCAGCCCCAGCATTTT
CASSEQGSNQPQHF
>TRBV18|TRBJ2-2|once|TRBD1
TGTGCCAGCTCACCGGCAGGACAGGGCCCCGGGGAGCTGTTTTTT
CASSPAGQGPGELFF
>TRBV5-1|TRBJ2-3|-|TRBD2
TGCGCCAGCAGCCCCCGAGGCGCTAGCGGGGGGGTAATAGATACGCAGTATTTT
CASSPRGASGGVIDTQYF
>TRBV30|TRBJ2-1|-|-
TGTGCCTGGTTGGGCGGAAATGAGCAGTTCTTC
CAWLGGNEQFF
>TRBV6-5|TRBJ1-6|once|TRBD1
TGTGCCACCTCGACCGGGACAGGGTGGTTTGCACCCCTCCACTTT
CATSTGTGWFAPLHF
>TRBV7-8|TRBJ1-5|-|-
TGTGCCAGCAGCCCCACCTTCAGAATTCCCCATAATCAGCCCCAGCATTTT
CASSPTFRIPHNQPQHF
>TRBV25-1|TRBJ1-6|-|-
TGTGCCAGCAGCACTCTGGGTACCTATAATTCACCCCTCCACTTT
CASSTLGTYNSPLHF
>TRBV11-1|TRBJ1-2|-|TRBD1
TGTGCCAGCAGCCTCGGGACAGGGGGACAGGGCTACACCTTC
CASSLGTGGQGYTF